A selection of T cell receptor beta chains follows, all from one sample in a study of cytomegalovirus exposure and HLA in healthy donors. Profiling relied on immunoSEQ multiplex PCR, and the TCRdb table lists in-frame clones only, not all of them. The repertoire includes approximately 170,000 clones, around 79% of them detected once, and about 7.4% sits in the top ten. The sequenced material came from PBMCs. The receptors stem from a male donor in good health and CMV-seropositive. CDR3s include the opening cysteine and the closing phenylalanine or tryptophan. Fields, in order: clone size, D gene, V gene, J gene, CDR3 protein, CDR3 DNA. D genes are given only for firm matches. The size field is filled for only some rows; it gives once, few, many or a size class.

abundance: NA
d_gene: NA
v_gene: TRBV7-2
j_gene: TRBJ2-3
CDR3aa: CASSLPEGTQYF
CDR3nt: TGTGCCAGCAGCTTACCCGAGGGTACGCAGTATTTT

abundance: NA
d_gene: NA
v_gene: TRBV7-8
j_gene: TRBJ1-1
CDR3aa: CASSDNRNTEAFF
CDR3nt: TGTGCCAGCAGCGATAACAGGAACACTGAAGCTTTCTTT

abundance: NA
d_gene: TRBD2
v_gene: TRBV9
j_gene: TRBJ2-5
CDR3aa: CASSVDKRGIEETQYF
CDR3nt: TGTGCCAGCAGCGTAGACAAGCGGGGGATTGAAGAGACCCAGTACTTC

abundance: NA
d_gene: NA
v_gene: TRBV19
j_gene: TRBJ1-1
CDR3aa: CASQITGSGSEAFF
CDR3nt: TGTGCCAGCCAAATCACAGGGAGTGGGTCTGAAGCTTTCTTT

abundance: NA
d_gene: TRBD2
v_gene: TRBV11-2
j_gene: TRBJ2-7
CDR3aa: CASSLTGTSMNEQYF
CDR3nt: TGTGCCAGCAGCCTCACCGGGACTAGCATGAACGAGCAGTACTTC

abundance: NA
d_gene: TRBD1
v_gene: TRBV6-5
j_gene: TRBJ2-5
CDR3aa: CASSYSSGQEEGQYF
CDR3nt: TGTGCCAGCAGTTACAGCTCGGGACAGGAAGAGGGACAGTACTTC

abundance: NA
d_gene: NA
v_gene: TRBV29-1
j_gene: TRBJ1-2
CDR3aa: CSTFRLLYGYTF
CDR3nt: TGCAGCACATTTCGACTTCTCTATGGCTACACCTTC

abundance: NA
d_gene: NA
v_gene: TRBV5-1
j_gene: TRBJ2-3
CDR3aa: CASSLEGGLGDTQYF
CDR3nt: TGCGCCAGCAGCTTGGAAGGAGGGTTGGGAGATACGCAGTATTTT

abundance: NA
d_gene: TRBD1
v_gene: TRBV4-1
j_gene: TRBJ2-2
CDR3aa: CASSQPGTVTTGELFF
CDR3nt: TGCGCCAGCAGCCAGCCCGGGACAGTAACGACCGGGGAGCTGTTTTTT

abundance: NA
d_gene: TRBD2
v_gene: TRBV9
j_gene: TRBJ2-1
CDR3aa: CASSAASGGARNEQFF
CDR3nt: TGTGCCAGCAGCGCGGCCAGCGGGGGGGCCAGAAATGAGCAGTTCTTC

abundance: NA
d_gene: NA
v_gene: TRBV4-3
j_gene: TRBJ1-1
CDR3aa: CASSQEAEAEASF
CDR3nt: TGCGCCAGCAGCCAAGAAGCTGAGGCTGAAGCTTCCTTT

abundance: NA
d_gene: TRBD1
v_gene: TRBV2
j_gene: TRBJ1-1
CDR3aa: CAGTPEGTAEAFF
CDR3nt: TGTGCCGGGACTCCCGAGGGGACAGCTGAAGCTTTCTTT

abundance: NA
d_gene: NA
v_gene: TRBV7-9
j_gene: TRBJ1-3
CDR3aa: CASSLETVYSGNTIYF
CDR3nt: TGTGCCAGCAGCTTAGAGACAGTTTACTCTGGAAACACCATATATTTT

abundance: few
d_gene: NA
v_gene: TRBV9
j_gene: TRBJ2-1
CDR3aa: CASSRDMSSYNEQFF
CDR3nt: TGTGCCAGCAGTCGGGACATGAGCTCCTACAATGAGCAGTTCTTC

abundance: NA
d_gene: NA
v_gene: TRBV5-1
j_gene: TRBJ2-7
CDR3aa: CASSLQAVQYF
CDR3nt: TGCGCCAGCAGCTTGCAGGCTGTGCAGTACTTC

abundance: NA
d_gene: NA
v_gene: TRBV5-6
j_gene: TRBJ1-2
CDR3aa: CASSSQGSFYGYTF
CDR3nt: TGTGCCAGCAGCTCACAGGGATCCTTCTATGGCTACACCTTC

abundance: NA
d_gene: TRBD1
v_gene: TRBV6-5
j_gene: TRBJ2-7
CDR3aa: CASSRGRDRVYEQYF
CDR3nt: TGTGCCAGCAGCCGAGGGCGGGACAGGGTCTACGAGCAGTACTTC

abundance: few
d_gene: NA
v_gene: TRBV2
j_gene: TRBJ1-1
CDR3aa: CASTGTKTGTEAFF
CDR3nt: TGTGCCAGCACCGGGACAAAAACAGGGACTGAAGCTTTCTTT

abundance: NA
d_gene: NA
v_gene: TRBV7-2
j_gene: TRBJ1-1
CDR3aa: CASSLTREAEAFF
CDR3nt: TGTGCCAGCAGCTTAACCAGGGAAGCTGAAGCTTTCTTT

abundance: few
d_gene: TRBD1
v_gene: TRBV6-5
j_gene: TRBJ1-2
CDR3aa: CASSYQPGQYYGYTF
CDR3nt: TGTGCCAGCAGTTACCAGCCGGGACAGTACTATGGCTACACCTTC

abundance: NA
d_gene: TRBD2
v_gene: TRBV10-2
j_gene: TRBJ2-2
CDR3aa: CASSDPGTSGGPDTGELFF
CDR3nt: TGCGCCAGCAGTGATCCCGGGACTAGCGGGGGGCCGGACACCGGGGAGCTGTTTTTT

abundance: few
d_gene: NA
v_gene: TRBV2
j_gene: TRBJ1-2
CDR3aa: CASSDTGEGYTF
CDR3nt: TGTGCCAGCAGTGATACGGGGGAGGGCTACACCTTC

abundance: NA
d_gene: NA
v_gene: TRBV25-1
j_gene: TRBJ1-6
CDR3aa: CASGQLNSPLHF
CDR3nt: TGTGCCAGCGGACAGCTGAATTCACCCCTCCACTTT

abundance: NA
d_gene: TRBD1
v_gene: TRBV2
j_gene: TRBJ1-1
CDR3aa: CASTLRGTGGGYTEAFF
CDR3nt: TGTGCCAGCACCCTGAGGGGGACAGGGGGGGGGTACACTGAAGCTTTCTTT

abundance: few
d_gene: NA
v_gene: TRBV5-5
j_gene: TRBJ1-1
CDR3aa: CASSLYSLNTEAFF
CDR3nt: TGTGCCAGCAGCTTATACAGTCTGAACACTGAAGCTTTCTTT

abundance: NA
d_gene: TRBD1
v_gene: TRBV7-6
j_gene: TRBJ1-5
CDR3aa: CASSLETGLQPQHF
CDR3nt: TGTGCCAGCAGCTTAGAGACAGGGTTGCAGCCCCAGCATTTT

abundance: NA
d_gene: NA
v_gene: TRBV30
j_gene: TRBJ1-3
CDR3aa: CAWNRPPDSRSGNTIYF
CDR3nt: TGTGCCTGGAACAGACCCCCGGACAGTAGGTCCGGAAACACCATATATTTT

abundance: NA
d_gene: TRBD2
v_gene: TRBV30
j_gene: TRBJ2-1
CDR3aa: CAWSPGLAVAGRVF
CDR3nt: TGTGCCTGGAGCCCGGGACTAGCGGTGGCGGGTCGGGTCTTC

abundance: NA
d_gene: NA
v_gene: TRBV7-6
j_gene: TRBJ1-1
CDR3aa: CASRAEGEPEAFF
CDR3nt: TGTGCCAGCAGGGCCGAGGGGGAGCCTGAAGCTTTCTTT

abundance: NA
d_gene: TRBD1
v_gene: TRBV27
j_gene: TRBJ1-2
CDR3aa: CASSQRQGYNYGYTF
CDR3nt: TGTGCCAGCAGTCAGAGACAGGGTTATAACTATGGCTACACCTTC

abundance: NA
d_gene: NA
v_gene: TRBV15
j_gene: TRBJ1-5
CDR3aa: CATSSNSNQPQHF
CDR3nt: TGTGCCACCAGCAGTAACTCGAATCAGCCCCAGCATTTT

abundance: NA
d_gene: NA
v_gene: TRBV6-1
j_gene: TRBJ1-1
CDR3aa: CASTRTVINTEAFF
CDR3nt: TGTGCCAGCACTCGGACAGTTATTAACACTGAAGCTTTCTTT

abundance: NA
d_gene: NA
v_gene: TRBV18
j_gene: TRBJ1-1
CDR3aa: CASSRTGMNTEAFF
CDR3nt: TGTGCCAGCTCGCGGACGGGAATGAACACTGAAGCTTTCTTT

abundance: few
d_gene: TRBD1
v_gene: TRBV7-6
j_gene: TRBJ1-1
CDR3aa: CASSPRTGSSTEAFF
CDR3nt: TGTGCCAGCAGCCCACGGACAGGGAGCTCCACTGAAGCTTTCTTT

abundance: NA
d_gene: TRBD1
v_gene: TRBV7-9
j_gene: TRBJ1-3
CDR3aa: CASSPRTGGAGSGNTIYF
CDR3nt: TGTGCCAGCAGCCCCAGGACAGGGGGCGCGGGGTCTGGAAACACCATATATTTT

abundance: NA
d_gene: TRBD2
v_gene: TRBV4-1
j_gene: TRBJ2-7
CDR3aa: CASSQGPGGVLYEQYF
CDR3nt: TGCGCCAGCAGCCAAGGCCCCGGGGGGGTCCTCTACGAGCAGTACTTC

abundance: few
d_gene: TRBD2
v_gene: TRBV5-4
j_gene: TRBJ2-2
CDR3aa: CASSLGLFGANTGELFF
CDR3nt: TGTGCCAGCAGCCTGGGACTATTTGGGGCGAACACCGGGGAGCTGTTTTTT

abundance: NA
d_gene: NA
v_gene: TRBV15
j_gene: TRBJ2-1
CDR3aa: CATSRESPGEYNEQFF
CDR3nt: TGTGCCACCAGCAGAGAGAGCCCGGGGGAGTACAATGAGCAGTTCTTC

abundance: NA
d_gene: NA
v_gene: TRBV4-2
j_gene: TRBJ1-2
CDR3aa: CASSQDRGGHYGYTF
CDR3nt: TGTGCCAGCAGCCAAGATCGGGGTGGCCACTATGGCTACACCTTC

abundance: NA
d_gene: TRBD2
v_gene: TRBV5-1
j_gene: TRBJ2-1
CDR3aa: CASSPLAGGRDEQFF
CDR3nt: TGCGCCAGCAGCCCGTTAGCGGGGGGGCGGGATGAGCAGTTCTTC

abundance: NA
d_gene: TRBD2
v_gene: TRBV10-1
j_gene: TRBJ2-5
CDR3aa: CASSESAGGGTQYF
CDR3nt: TGCGCCAGCAGTGAGTCGGCCGGGGGGGGGACCCAGTACTTC